This TCR beta chain was sequenced for a study of blood T cell repertoires in COVID-19. The overall study: COVID-19 samples from acute and convalescent phases originated in the United States, Italy and Spain. From T cells, B-cell-depleted T cells, or PBMCs came the material, which was cDNA or gDNA.

The CDR3 covers 14 residues. The V gene lost 3 bases and the J gene lost 5 bases, with 11 bases spanning the gap. Germline CDR1 and CDR2: LGHNA and YNFKEQ. The data were produced by immunoSEQ multiplex PCR, yet TCRdb's version contains in-frame clones alone and is incomplete. Of under 250,000 clones listed, 82% are singletons. The gene calls are TRBV4-2 and TRBJ2-1; D is possibly TRBD2 (6 bases). The origin of this receptor is a woman aged 55 to 70 who had recovered from COVID-19. Sequences were obtained from PBMCs or T cells enriched from blood (not recorded which). As DNA, the CDR3 is TGTGCCAGCAGCCACCCTCTAGCGAACAATGAGCAGTTCTTC. This translates into CASSHPLANNEQFF.